These 32 T cell receptor beta chains originate from one sample sequenced in a study of blood T cell repertoires in COVID-19. Measured with immunoSEQ multiplex PCR; TCRdb has only the in-frame clones, and not every one. The sample lists about 250,000 clones, about 85% seen once, with 0.85% to 0.9% in the top ten. Sequenced material: peripheral blood. The receptors come from a human donor with COVID-19, enrolled during active disease. The donor label of this sample is uncertain.

This chain connects TRBV30 to TRBJ2-7; D is undetermined. V dropped 1 base and J dropped 0 bases, with 13 bases sitting between them. Germline assignment: CDR1 GTSNPN and CDR2 SVGIG (reference sequence). The CDR3 spans 15 residues. Written as DNA, the CDR3 is TGTGCCTGGAGTGGTCAGGATCCTTACTCCTACGAGCAGTACTTC. Protein product: CAWSGQDPYSYEQYF.

The V call is TRBV5-6, the J call TRBJ2-1, with 7 bases identical to TRBD1. The CDR3 consists of 17 residues. Germline CDR1 reads SGHDT; CDR2 reads YYEEEE. V gave up 2 bases and J gave up 1 base; unmatched junction bases: 9. The CDR3 region is CASSFDGGRGSYNEQFF. The CDR3 coding sequence is TGTGCCAGCAGCTTTGATGGGGGCAGGGGGTCCTACAATGAGCAGTTCTTC.

The gene calls are TRBV12-5 and TRBJ1-1, with 7 nucleotides matching TRBD1. Germline assignment: CDR1 LGHNT and CDR2 FRNRAP. The V and J ends lost 6 bases and 1 base, in that order; junction bases with no gene match: 5. There are 14 residues in the CDR3. The CDR3 nucleotides read TGTGCTAGTGGCCGGGGGACAGCGAACACTGAAGCTTTCTTT. Protein: CASGRGTANTEAFF.

V usage is TRBV18 and J usage is TRBJ2-6; 7 nucleotides match TRBD1. The CDR3 sequence is 14 residues long. The V and J ends lost 3 bases and 11 bases, in that order; junction bases with no gene match: 7. Germline V lookup: CDR1 KGHSH, CDR2 LQKENI. The CDR3 coding sequence is TGTGCCAGCTCACCCCGGACAGGCACAGACGTCCTGACTTTC. It specifies CASSPRTGTDVLTF.

The chain uses TRBV13 and TRBJ1-1; unclear D gene. Trimming removed 1 base at V and 4 bases at J, with 10 bases between. CDR3 length equals 14 residues. Germline V gives CDR1 PRHDT, CDR2 FYEKMQ (reference sequence). The CDR3 DNA is TGTGCCAGCAGCTTAGCAGGTTCTCGCACTGAAGCTTTCTTT. It specifies CASSLAGSRTEAFF.

J is TRBJ2-5 and V is TRBV5-6; perhaps TRBD1 as D (6 bases). V was cut by 4 bases and J by 2 bases, with 9 bases left in between. Germline assignment: CDR1 SGHDT and CDR2 YYEEEE. The CDR3 totals 13 residues. This CDR3 reads CASSMTGQETQYF. In DNA form, the CDR3 reads TGTGCCAGCAGCATGACAGGACAAGAGACCCAGTACTTC.

This chain links TRBV25-1 with TRBJ1-5, with D possibly TRBD1 on 5 matching bases. Trimming removed 0 bases from V and 11 bases from J, with 23 bases in between. Germline CDR1 is MGHDK and CDR2 is SYGVNS. The CDR3 length is 17 residues. The CDR3 loop is CASSEYRTGQRGKAQHF. The CDR3 nucleotides are TGTGCCAGCAGTGAATATCGTACAGGCCAAAGGGGTAAGGCCCAGCATTTT. The whole variable domain, remainder taken from reference TRBV25-1 and TRBJ1-5, is EADIYQTPRYLVIGTGKKITLECSQTMGHDKMYWYQQDPGMELHLIHYSYGVNSTEKGDLSSESTVSRIRTEHFPLTLESARPSHTSQYLCASSEYRTGQRGKAQHFGDGTRLSIL.

The chain uses TRBV4-2 and TRBJ1-4, with D maybe TRBD1 (5 bases). CDR3 length equals 20 residues. The germline CDR1 and CDR2 sequences are LGHNA and YNFKEQ. V was shortened by 1 base and J by 2 bases, with 23 bases between the two germline ends. As DNA, the CDR3 is TGTGCCAGCAGCCAAGTAATAGGCGGGGGGGTGGCGGTGACTAATGAAAAACTGTTTTTT. Translated, it gives CASSQVIGGGVAVTNEKLFF.

The chain is built from TRBV7-8 and TRBJ2-2; no clear D gene. In germline, CDR1 is SGHVS, CDR2 FQNEAQ. The V end lost 5 bases, the J end lost 5 bases, and 15 bases lay between the germline ends. The CDR3 spans 15 residues. The CDR3 protein is CASSVSPRATGELFF. For the CDR3, the DNA is TGTGCCAGCAGCGTAAGCCCAAGAGCGACCGGGGAGCTGTTTTTT.

This clone appeared a few times. The genes are TRBV5-1 and TRBJ2-3; TRBD2 matches at 9 bases. Germline V CDR1 and CDR2: SGHRS, YFSETQ. Germline trimming cut 4 bases from V and 2 bases from J; bases unmatched to any gene: 8. The CDR3 extends over 16 amino acids. The CDR3 loop reads CASSPPTSGHTDTQYF. Written as DNA, the CDR3 is TGCGCCAGCAGCCCCCCGACTAGCGGTCACACAGATACGCAGTATTTT.

This clone was seen only once. The chain couples TRBV15 to TRBJ2-2; tentative D call: TRBD2 (6 bases). Trimming left V 1 base short and J 6 bases short, with 15 bases between. This CDR3 region has 16 residues. CDR1 LNHNV and CDR2 YYDKDF come from the germline V gene (reference sequence). This chain's CDR3 is CATSRGRRVKAGELFF. CDR3 sequence (DNA): TGTGCCACCAGCAGAGGAAGGAGGGTCAAGGCCGGGGAGCTGTTTTTT.

The CDR3 coding sequence is TGTGCCTGGAGCTCACAGGGGGCGTCCTATGGCTACACCTTC. Its protein product is CAWSSQGASYGYTF. The gene calls are TRBV30 and TRBJ1-2, with 9 bases that match TRBD1. CDR1 is GTSNPN, CDR2 SVGIG, per germline (reference sequence). Trimming took 3 bases from V and 4 from J; bases not matched to a gene: 6. This CDR3 has 14 residues.

The chain joins TRBV9 to TRBJ2-7; D may be TRBD2 (6 bases). The CDR3 consists of 16 residues. Trimming removed 2 bases from V and 3 bases from J, with 18 bases in between. Germline V gives CDR1 SGDLS, CDR2 YYNGEE. This chain's CDR3 is CASSVGPGEEGYEQYF. The CDR3 DNA reads TGTGCCAGCAGCGTCGGTCCGGGAGAAGAGGGCTACGAGCAGTACTTC.

This clone came up once. This sequence joins TRBV9 and TRBJ2-1; 12 bases align to TRBD2. Germline V gene data show CDR1 as SGDLS and CDR2 as YYNGEE. V trimming: 0 bases; J trimming: 9 bases; junction bases outside the gene matches: 10. The CDR3 runs 17 residues. The CDR3 nucleotides are TGTGCCAGCAGCGTAGGCCCTGCTAGCGGGAGGGCCGGTGAGCAGTTCTTC. Translated: CASSVGPASGRAGEQFF. Full variable domain (remainder filled in from reference TRBV9 and TRBJ2-1): DSGVTQTPKHLITATGQRVTLRCSPRSGDLSVYWYQQSLDQGLQFLIQYYNGEERAKGNILERFSAQQFPDLHSELNLSSLELGDSALYFCASSVGPASGRAGEQFFGPGTRLTVL.

This clone was observed a single time. This chain connects TRBV29-1 to TRBJ2-5, with 10 nucleotides matching TRBD2. Germline values: CDR1 SQVTM, CDR2 ANQGSEA. V was clipped by 4 bases and J by 4 bases; unmatched bases: 6. This CDR3 has 14 amino acids. Written as DNA, the CDR3 is TGCAGCGTTGGGGTGCTAGCGGGAGTAGAGACCCAGTACTTC. Translation: CSVGVLAGVETQYF.

The chain joins TRBV6-1 to TRBJ2-6; D gene uncertain. This CDR3 has 12 amino acids. Germline CDR1 is MNHNS and CDR2 is SASEGT. V was clipped by 2 bases and J by 10 bases, with 6 bases between them. The CDR3, as DNA: TGTGCCAGCAGTGAACCCCCTAACGTCCTGACTTTC. Translation gives CASSEPPNVLTF.

The chain joins TRBV18 to TRBJ2-5, with 7 bases lining up with TRBD2. The V gene's germline CDR1 is KGHSH and CDR2 LQKENI. V gave up 5 bases and J gave up 5 bases; unmatched junction bases: 5. This CDR3 comprises 13 residues. CDR3 region: CASSVAGIETQYF. The CDR3 DNA reads TGTGCCAGCTCAGTAGCGGGTATCGAGACCCAGTACTTC.

This clone has a single count. This chain connects TRBV19 to TRBJ1-6; the match to TRBD1 covers 8 bases. The CDR3 has 15 amino acids. V lost 5 bases and J lost 7; bases outside the gene matches: 7. CDR1 LNHDA and CDR2 SQIVND come from the germline V gene (reference sequence). CDR3: CASSPGQAINSPLHF. As DNA, the CDR3 is TGTGCCAGTAGTCCGGGACAGGCGATCAATTCACCCCTCCACTTT.

The chain links TRBV6-6 to TRBJ2-5; D remains ambiguous. Germline V gene lookup returns CDR1 MNHNY and CDR2 SVGAGI (reference sequence). The V end lost 7 bases, the J end lost 4 bases, and 4 bases lay between the germline ends. This CDR3 is built from 10 residues. CDR3 region: CASKRETQYF. In DNA, the CDR3 is TGTGCCAGCAAGCGAGAGACCCAGTACTTC.

CDR3 bases: TGTGCCAGCAGCTCACCAAGGGGGGGACAGGATAACTATGGCTACACCTTC. This gives the protein CASSSPRGGQDNYGYTF. V is TRBV7-9 and J is TRBJ1-2, with 8 bases aligning to TRBD1. The germline V gene encodes CDR1 SEHNR and CDR2 FQNEAQ (reference sequence). The CDR3 is 17 residues long. J gave up 1 base and V 4 bases, and 11 bases lay outside the gene matches. Full variable domain (rest looked up from reference TRBV7-9 and TRBJ1-2): DTGVSQNPRHKITKRGQNVTFRCDPISEHNRLYWYRQTLGQGPEFLTYFQNEAQLEKSRLLSDRFSAERPKGSFSTLEIQRTEQGDSAMYLCASSSPRGGQDNYGYTFGSGTRLTVV.

V is TRBV6-5 and J is TRBJ1-2, with D unclear. The ends were cut back, 10 bases at V and 4 bases at J, with 16 bases in the middle. Germline V lookup: CDR1 MNHEY, CDR2 SVGAGI. The CDR3 consists of 13 residues. In DNA, the CDR3 is TGTGCCACCCCATCCACGAGCATCTATGGCTACACCTTC. Protein sequence: CATPSTSIYGYTF.

This chain joins TRBV29-1 and TRBJ2-7; no firm D call. Trimming cost V 4 bases and J 2 bases, with 9 bases left between them. The CDR3 is 12 residues long. Germline V lookup: CDR1 SQVTM, CDR2 ANQGSEA. In DNA form, the CDR3 reads TGCAGCGTTGTTACAGATACCTACGAGCAGTACTTC. Translating it yields CSVVTDTYEQYF.

The chain employs TRBV20-1 and TRBJ2-7; 7 bases fit TRBD1. This CDR3 region has 16 residues. Germline V CDR1 and CDR2: DFQATT, SNEGSKA (reference sequence). The J segment lost 4 bases and the V segment lost 3 bases, leaving 15 bases of the junction unmatched. The CDR3 spells CSASLIIPGGIYEQYF. CDR3 in DNA: TGCAGTGCTAGTTTAATAATCCCAGGGGGAATTTACGAGCAGTACTTC.

The chain couples TRBV11-3 to TRBJ2-7, with 11 bases that match TRBD1. After removal of 3 bases from V and 3 bases from J, the junction contained 4 bases not matched to a gene. CDR1 and CDR2 (germline): SGHNT, YENEEA. This CDR3 is 15 amino acids long. The CDR3 sequence: CASSLGTGGYYEQYF. CDR3 sequence (DNA): TGTGCCAGCAGCTTGGGGACAGGGGGATACTACGAGCAGTACTTC.

A few counts support this clone. Other DNA sequences of this sample code for an identical CDR3. The chain links TRBV5-1 to TRBJ1-6; D gene ambiguous. The ends were cut back, 0 bases at V and 0 bases at J, with 7 bases in the middle. This CDR3 contains 16 residues. Looked up from germline, CDR1 is SGHRS and CDR2 is YFSETQ. DNA for the CDR3: TGCGCCAGCAGCTTGGACCCCAGCTCCTATAATTCACCCCTCCACTTT. It yields the protein CASSLDPSSYNSPLHF.

The rearrangement joins TRBV28 to TRBJ2-5, with 8 bases fitting TRBD1. CDR3 length: 13 amino acids. CDR1 and CDR2 (germline): MDHEN, SYDVKM. J lost 4 bases, V lost 5 bases, and 3 bases had no gene match. The CDR3 loop reads CASSPQGAETQYF. The CDR3 nucleotides read TGTGCCAGCAGTCCGCAGGGGGCAGAGACCCAGTACTTC.

This rearrangement joins TRBV28 to TRBJ1-2; tentative D call: TRBD1 (6 bases). Germline-derived CDR1 and CDR2 are MDHEN and SYDVKM. CDR3 length: 14 amino acids. V was clipped by 7 bases and J by 2 bases, with 14 bases between them. Here the CDR3 reads CASNPRDTNYGYTF. The DNA of the CDR3 is TGTGCCAGCAACCCCCGGGACACCAACTATGGCTACACCTTC.

CDR3 sequence: CASSPSRTSGRRAGTDTQYF. The CDR3 coding sequence is TGTGCCAGCAGTCCCTCCCGGACTAGCGGGAGGAGGGCTGGCACAGATACGCAGTATTTT. The chain couples TRBV27 to TRBJ2-3; TRBD2 matches at 14 bases. The CDR3 totals 20 residues. Trimming cost V 5 bases and J 1 base; bases outside gene matches: 14. Germline lookup yields CDR1 MNHEY and CDR2 SMNVEV (reference sequence).

The chain has TRBV5-1 and TRBJ2-7; possible D gene TRBD1, 6 bases. V was pared by 7 bases and J by 6 bases, with 11 bases between. Germline-derived CDR1 and CDR2 are SGHRS and YFSETQ. This CDR3 region has 11 residues. CDR3 residues: CASEQGSEQYF. Written as DNA, the CDR3 is TGCGCCAGCGAACAGGGTTCCGAGCAGTACTTC.

This chain's CDR3 is CASSLTDRATYEQYF. Here the CDR3 DNA reads TGCGCCAGCAGCCTTACGGACAGGGCTACCTACGAGCAGTACTTC. The chain recombines TRBV4-1 with TRBJ2-7, with TRBD1 matching 8 bases. The germline CDR1 and CDR2 sequences are MGHRA and YSYEKL. Trimming removed 4 bases from V and 2 bases from J; junction bases left unmatched: 7. This CDR3 is built from 15 residues.

The chain joins TRBV11-3 to TRBJ2-1, with D possibly TRBD1 on 6 matching bases. Germline CDR1 is SGHNT and CDR2 is YENEEA. The CDR3 consists of 15 residues. V was cut by 1 base and J by 10 bases, with 17 bases left in between. The CDR3 sequence is CASSLGQGRWVEQFF. Here the CDR3 DNA reads TGTGCCAGCAGCTTAGGGCAGGGGCGTTGGGTAGAGCAGTTCTTC.

The rearrangement links TRBV30 to TRBJ2-7; 8 bases match TRBD1. Looked up from germline, CDR1 is GTSNPN and CDR2 is SVGIG (reference sequence). CDR3 length: 14 amino acids. The V segment lost 4 bases and the J segment 2 bases; nucleotides outside the gene matches: 7. The CDR3 DNA follows: TGTGCCTGGAACAAAGGACAGGGCCCCTACGAGCAGTACTTC. Its protein is CAWNKGQGPYEQYF.